Listed below are T cell receptor beta chains from one sample, sequenced in a study of T cells in Graves' hyperthyroidism and ophthalmopathy. TCRdb used MiXCR to reprocess the multiplex PCR reads, holding one entry per CDR3 protein. This repertoire shows about 560,000 distinct CDR3 sequences, around a sixth found once; its top ten account for 7.3%. Material: blood. These receptors all come from a woman aged 25 to 45 with Graves' hyperthyroidism. The CDR3 runs from the conserved cysteine through the conserved F or W. D genes are given only for firm matches. The size field is filled for only some rows; it gives once, few, many or a size class.

length: 16; V: TRBV7-9; D: TRBD2; J: TRBJ2-3; size: many; DNA: TGTGCCAGCAGCTTCGCCTCGACTAGCGGGAGGTGGACGCAGTATTTT; CDR3: CASSFASTSGRWTQYF
length: 15; V: TRBV27; D: TRBD1; J: TRBJ1-5; size: many; DNA: TGTGCCAGCAGGGCGACAGGGAGACTCAATCAGCCCCAGCATTTT; CDR3: CASRATGRLNQPQHF
length: 16; V: TRBV7-6; D: TRBD2; J: TRBJ2-1; size: few; DNA: TGTGCCAGCAGCTTTGCTAGCGGGAGCCCCTACAATGAGCAGTTCTTC; CDR3: CASSFASGSPYNEQFF
length: 13; V: TRBV10-3; D: .; J: TRBJ1-5; size: many; DNA: TGTGCCATCAGTGACAGGGAGGGTCAGCCCCAGCATTTT; CDR3: CAISDREGQPQHF
length: 16; V: TRBV29-1; D: .; J: TRBJ1-2; size: .; DNA: TGCAGCGTTGAAGACTGGCGGGGATCCTCTAACTATGGCTACACCTTC; CDR3: CSVEDWRGSSNYGYTF
length: 15; V: TRBV7-3; D: .; J: TRBJ2-1; size: many; DNA: TGTGCCAGCAGCTTAAGGGGGGACTCCTACAATGAGCAGTTCTTC; CDR3: CASSLRGDSYNEQFF
length: 15; V: TRBV12-3/TRBV12-4; D: TRBD2; J: TRBJ2-7; size: .; DNA: TGTGCCAGCAGTACCGGGGCAGGGAGGGGATTCGAGCAGTACTTC; CDR3: CASSTGAGRGFEQYF
length: 13; V: TRBV5-1; D: .; J: TRBJ2-7; size: many; DNA: TGCGCCACCTCTCCGGACGGAGGGGGGGAGCAGTACTTC; CDR3: CATSPDGGGEQYF
length: 12; V: TRBV10-3; D: .; J: TRBJ2-7; size: many; DNA: TGTGCCATCAGTGAAAGGGGGTACGAGCAGTACTTC; CDR3: CAISERGYEQYF
length: 15; V: TRBV12-3/TRBV12-4; D: TRBD2; J: TRBJ2-5; size: many; DNA: TGTGCCAGCAGTTTGGCTAGCGGGAGCTGGGAGACCCAGTACTTC; CDR3: CASSLASGSWETQYF